This is a list of T cell receptor beta chains from one sample in a study of vaccination effects on CD4 cells after COVID-19. For these TCRs, the target antigens are not known. Only in-frame clones appear in the TCRdb table, and some are missing; sequencing was by immunoSEQ multiplex PCR. The table has approximately 57,000 clones, 78% seen once. Here the sequenced sample was CD4+ T cells from PBMCs cultured without peptide, taken after COVID-19 vaccination. Source of these receptors: a human donor who received a COVID-19 vaccine. CDR3s include the opening cysteine and the closing phenylalanine or tryptophan. Each record gives: V gene, D gene, clone size, J gene, CDR3 protein, CDR3 DNA. D genes are given only for firm matches. Part of the rows lack a size; the others show once, few, many or a class for expanded clones.

V gene: TRBV4-1; D gene: TRBD1; clone size: few; J gene: TRBJ1-4; CDR3 protein: CASSLWPGQEEKLFF; CDR3 DNA: TGCGCCAGCAGCCTATGGCCGGGACAGGAGGAAAAACTGTTTTTT
V gene: TRBV3-1/TRBV3-2; D gene: .; clone size: .; J gene: TRBJ2-5; CDR3 protein: CASSQAGETQYF; CDR3 DNA: TGTGCCAGCAGCCAAGCTGGAGAGACCCAGTACTTC
V gene: TRBV2; D gene: .; clone size: few; J gene: TRBJ1-2; CDR3 protein: CASSPTRGYTF; CDR3 DNA: TGTGCCAGCAGTCCGACTCGTGGCTACACCTTC
V gene: TRBV28; D gene: TRBD1; clone size: .; J gene: TRBJ2-7; CDR3 protein: CASSLSFGQGYYEQYF; CDR3 DNA: TGTGCCAGCAGTTTATCCTTTGGACAGGGTTACTACGAGCAGTACTTC
V gene: TRBV30; D gene: TRBD1; clone size: .; J gene: TRBJ1-6; CDR3 protein: CAWRGQGAGSPLHF; CDR3 DNA: TGTGCCTGGAGGGGACAGGGGGCAGGTTCACCCCTCCACTTT
V gene: TRBV7-8; D gene: TRBD1; clone size: .; J gene: TRBJ1-1; CDR3 protein: CASSFDRGWNTEAFF; CDR3 DNA: TGTGCCAGCAGCTTTGACAGGGGATGGAACACTGAAGCTTTCTTT
V gene: TRBV10-1; D gene: .; clone size: .; J gene: TRBJ1-4; CDR3 protein: CASSEAGDPLGTNEKLFF; CDR3 DNA: TGCGCCAGCAGTGAGGCAGGGGACCCCCTTGGGACTAATGAAAAACTGTTTTTT
V gene: TRBV18; D gene: .; clone size: .; J gene: TRBJ1-1; CDR3 protein: CASGVMNTEAFF; CDR3 DNA: TGTGCCAGTGGGGTCATGAACACTGAAGCTTTCTTT
V gene: TRBV6-5; D gene: .; clone size: .; J gene: TRBJ2-3; CDR3 protein: CASSYSWRADTQYF; CDR3 DNA: TGTGCCAGCAGTTACTCGTGGCGGGCAGATACGCAGTATTTT
V gene: TRBV29-1; D gene: .; clone size: .; J gene: TRBJ1-5; CDR3 protein: CSVGQVNQPQHF; CDR3 DNA: TGCAGCGTTGGACAGGTCAATCAGCCCCAGCATTTT
V gene: TRBV6-5; D gene: .; clone size: .; J gene: TRBJ2-7; CDR3 protein: CASSPQGSPSYEQYF; CDR3 DNA: TGTGCCAGCAGCCCACAGGGTTCCCCGTCCTACGAGCAGTACTTC
V gene: TRBV7-2; D gene: TRBD1; clone size: .; J gene: TRBJ2-2; CDR3 protein: CASRTGTGRTGELFF; CDR3 DNA: TGTGCCAGCAGGACCGGGACAGGGCGGACCGGGGAGCTGTTTTTT
V gene: TRBV29-1; D gene: .; clone size: few; J gene: TRBJ1-5; CDR3 protein: CSVLVGAAGQPQHF; CDR3 DNA: TGCAGCGTCCTCGTGGGGGCGGCGGGTCAGCCCCAGCATTTT
V gene: TRBV7-8; D gene: .; clone size: .; J gene: TRBJ1-1; CDR3 protein: CASSINRNTEAFF; CDR3 DNA: TGTGCCAGCAGCATAAACAGGAACACTGAAGCTTTCTTT
V gene: TRBV7-6; D gene: TRBD2; clone size: .; J gene: TRBJ2-3; CDR3 protein: CASSLSYSGGGLDTQYF; CDR3 DNA: TGTGCCAGCAGCTTATCCTACAGCGGGGGGGGCCTGGATACGCAGTATTTT
V gene: TRBV5-1; D gene: .; clone size: .; J gene: TRBJ1-1; CDR3 protein: CASSFGERTEAFF; CDR3 DNA: TGCGCCAGCAGCTTCGGTGAGAGGACTGAAGCTTTCTTT
V gene: TRBV7-9; D gene: TRBD1; clone size: .; J gene: TRBJ2-1; CDR3 protein: CASSLGTGANEQFF; CDR3 DNA: TGTGCCAGCAGCTTAGGGACAGGGGCGAATGAGCAGTTCTTC
V gene: TRBV5-1; D gene: .; clone size: .; J gene: TRBJ1-4; CDR3 protein: CASSLQADNEKLFF; CDR3 DNA: TGCGCCAGCAGCTTACAGGCAGATAATGAAAAACTGTTTTTT
V gene: TRBV28; D gene: TRBD2; clone size: few; J gene: TRBJ2-2; CDR3 protein: CASSLGGWGLAETGELFF; CDR3 DNA: TGTGCCAGCAGTTTAGGGGGATGGGGACTAGCGGAAACCGGGGAGCTGTTTTTT
V gene: TRBV9; D gene: TRBD2; clone size: .; J gene: TRBJ2-1; CDR3 protein: CASSVGTSGGFTIQFF; CDR3 DNA: TGTGCCAGCAGCGTCGGGACTAGCGGGGGCTTTACTATTCAGTTCTTC
V gene: TRBV28; D gene: TRBD2; clone size: .; J gene: TRBJ2-2; CDR3 protein: CASSLAGGSTGELFF; CDR3 DNA: TGTGCCAGCAGCCTAGCGGGAGGAAGCACCGGGGAGCTGTTTTTT
V gene: TRBV27; D gene: TRBD1; clone size: .; J gene: TRBJ1-1; CDR3 protein: CASSLGQGGFRNTEAFF; CDR3 DNA: TGTGCCAGCAGTTTAGGGCAGGGGGGATTCCGGAACACTGAAGCTTTCTTT
V gene: TRBV27; D gene: .; clone size: .; J gene: TRBJ1-2; CDR3 protein: CASSLRRGYGYTF; CDR3 DNA: TGTGCCAGCAGTTTACGCAGGGGCTATGGCTACACCTTC
V gene: TRBV5-4; D gene: .; clone size: .; J gene: TRBJ2-3; CDR3 protein: CASSRTLTDTQYF; CDR3 DNA: TGTGCCAGCAGCCGTACACTCACAGATACGCAGTATTTT
V gene: TRBV3-1/TRBV3-2; D gene: .; clone size: .; J gene: TRBJ2-5; CDR3 protein: CASSQGGRQETQYF; CDR3 DNA: TGTGCCAGCAGCCAAGGAGGGCGCCAAGAGACCCAGTACTTC
V gene: TRBV27; D gene: .; clone size: .; J gene: TRBJ2-7; CDR3 protein: CASTITPQQVYEQYF; CDR3 DNA: TGTGCCAGCACTATTACCCCCCAACAGGTCTACGAGCAGTACTTC
V gene: TRBV7-9; D gene: TRBD2; clone size: .; J gene: TRBJ2-1; CDR3 protein: CASSFSGGEQFF; CDR3 DNA: TGTGCCAGCAGCTTCTCGGGAGGTGAGCAGTTCTTC
V gene: TRBV6-5; D gene: .; clone size: .; J gene: TRBJ2-7; CDR3 protein: CASRAGTPYEQYF; CDR3 DNA: TGTGCCAGCAGGGCCGGGACCCCCTACGAGCAGTACTTC
V gene: TRBV5-1; D gene: .; clone size: few; J gene: TRBJ1-5; CDR3 protein: CASSSLPGEGQPQHF; CDR3 DNA: TGCGCCAGCAGCTCTCTCCCAGGGGAGGGGCAGCCCCAGCATTTT
V gene: TRBV28; D gene: TRBD1; clone size: .; J gene: TRBJ2-1; CDR3 protein: CASSSHLGQGLNNEQFF; CDR3 DNA: TGTGCCAGCAGTTCCCATTTGGGACAGGGGCTCAACAATGAGCAGTTCTTC
V gene: TRBV18; D gene: .; clone size: .; J gene: TRBJ2-4; CDR3 protein: CASSLGRGAGPRDIQYF; CDR3 DNA: TGTGCCAGCTCACTGGGCCGTGGTGCAGGGCCGAGGGACATTCAGTACTTC
V gene: TRBV20-1; D gene: .; clone size: .; J gene: TRBJ1-1; CDR3 protein: CSASGGTGGYTEAFF; CDR3 DNA: TGCAGTGCTAGTGGGGGGACGGGAGGGTACACTGAAGCTTTCTTT
V gene: TRBV27; D gene: TRBD2; clone size: .; J gene: TRBJ2-7; CDR3 protein: CASRPGLAGTSSYEQYF; CDR3 DNA: TGTGCCAGCAGACCCGGACTAGCGGGTACCAGCTCCTACGAGCAGTACTTC
V gene: TRBV19; D gene: .; clone size: once; J gene: TRBJ2-2; CDR3 protein: CASSTTGELFF; CDR3 DNA: TGTGCCAGTAGTACTACCGGGGAGCTGTTTTTT
V gene: TRBV27; D gene: .; clone size: .; J gene: TRBJ2-7; CDR3 protein: CASSFLPRAGGYEQYF; CDR3 DNA: TGTGCCAGCAGTTTTCTGCCCAGGGCGGGTGGGTACGAGCAGTACTTC
V gene: TRBV4-1; D gene: TRBD1; clone size: .; J gene: TRBJ2-1; CDR3 protein: CASSPQQGEPYNEQFF; CDR3 DNA: TGCGCCAGCAGCCCTCAGCAGGGGGAACCTTACAATGAGCAGTTCTTC
V gene: TRBV24-1; D gene: .; clone size: .; J gene: TRBJ1-5; CDR3 protein: CATPHGGQPQHF; CDR3 DNA: TGTGCCACCCCCCATGGAGGGCAGCCCCAGCATTTT
V gene: TRBV19; D gene: .; clone size: .; J gene: TRBJ1-2; CDR3 protein: CASTPGRAGYTF; CDR3 DNA: TGTGCCAGTACCCCGGGCCGCGCCGGGTACACCTTC
V gene: TRBV2; D gene: TRBD2; clone size: .; J gene: TRBJ2-5; CDR3 protein: CASSRLAGAIGGTQYF; CDR3 DNA: TGTGCCAGCAGTAGACTAGCGGGAGCCATTGGGGGGACCCAGTACTTC
V gene: TRBV12-3/TRBV12-4; D gene: .; clone size: .; J gene: TRBJ1-2; CDR3 protein: CASSSTPYGYTF; CDR3 DNA: TGTGCCAGCAGTTCGACTCCCTATGGCTACACCTTC
V gene: TRBV30; D gene: .; clone size: .; J gene: TRBJ1-5; CDR3 protein: CAWSRTYSNQPQHF; CDR3 DNA: TGTGCCTGGAGTCGGACCTATAGCAATCAGCCCCAGCATTTT
V gene: TRBV7-9; D gene: .; clone size: .; J gene: TRBJ2-7; CDR3 protein: CASSPTDNVGGEQYF; CDR3 DNA: TGTGCCAGCAGCCCGACGGACAACGTCGGAGGCGAGCAGTACTTC
V gene: TRBV9; D gene: .; clone size: .; J gene: TRBJ2-2; CDR3 protein: CASPPRDPNTANTGELFF; CDR3 DNA: TGTGCCAGCCCCCCCCGGGACCCAAATACTGCGAACACCGGGGAGCTGTTTTTT
V gene: TRBV9; D gene: .; clone size: .; J gene: TRBJ1-1; CDR3 protein: CASSPRAFTEAFF; CDR3 DNA: TGTGCCAGCAGCCCACGGGCGTTCACTGAAGCTTTCTTT
V gene: TRBV3-1/TRBV3-2; D gene: .; clone size: .; J gene: TRBJ2-2; CDR3 protein: CASSPRWYPGTGELFF; CDR3 DNA: TGTGCCAGCAGCCCAAGATGGTACCCGGGCACCGGGGAGCTGTTTTTT
V gene: TRBV6-2/TRBV6-3; D gene: TRBD2; clone size: .; J gene: TRBJ2-3; CDR3 protein: CASSWDSGGDTQYF; CDR3 DNA: TGTGCCAGCAGTTGGGATAGCGGGGGAGATACGCAGTATTTT
V gene: TRBV7-8; D gene: TRBD2; clone size: few; J gene: TRBJ2-7; CDR3 protein: CASSSLERGSTHEQYF; CDR3 DNA: TGTGCCAGCAGCTCCCTAGAGCGGGGGTCAACCCACGAGCAGTACTTC
V gene: TRBV7-3; D gene: .; clone size: .; J gene: TRBJ2-5; CDR3 protein: CASSLEGTALQETQYF; CDR3 DNA: TGTGCCAGCAGCCTGGAGGGGACAGCTCTCCAAGAGACCCAGTACTTC
V gene: TRBV9; D gene: .; clone size: .; J gene: TRBJ2-7; CDR3 protein: CASTEGGGVGVYEQYF; CDR3 DNA: TGTGCCAGCACCGAGGGGGGCGGCGTTGGGGTCTACGAGCAGTACTTC
V gene: TRBV9; D gene: TRBD1; clone size: .; J gene: TRBJ2-5; CDR3 protein: CASSARTGAQETQYF; CDR3 DNA: TGTGCCAGCAGCGCCCGGACAGGAGCCCAAGAGACCCAGTACTTC
V gene: TRBV10-3; D gene: TRBD2; clone size: .; J gene: TRBJ2-3; CDR3 protein: CAIKRLAEVTDTQYF; CDR3 DNA: TGTGCCATCAAACGGCTAGCGGAAGTCACAGATACGCAGTATTTT
V gene: TRBV9; D gene: TRBD2; clone size: .; J gene: TRBJ2-2; CDR3 protein: CASSVSSGGQGTGELFF; CDR3 DNA: TGTGCCAGCAGCGTCTCTAGCGGGGGGCAAGGCACCGGGGAGCTGTTTTTT
V gene: TRBV5-1; D gene: .; clone size: once; J gene: TRBJ1-2; CDR3 protein: CASSLALDGYGYTF; CDR3 DNA: TGCGCCAGCAGCTTGGCCTTGGACGGCTATGGCTACACCTTC
V gene: TRBV7-8; D gene: TRBD1; clone size: .; J gene: TRBJ1-5; CDR3 protein: CASSTGRDRVYNQPQHF; CDR3 DNA: TGTGCCAGCAGCACGGGTCGGGACAGGGTATACAATCAGCCCCAGCATTTT
V gene: TRBV6-5; D gene: .; clone size: few; J gene: TRBJ1-5; CDR3 protein: CASSYSWRNLQPQHF; CDR3 DNA: TGTGCCAGCAGTTACTCATGGAGGAACCTTCAGCCCCAGCATTTT
V gene: TRBV19; D gene: .; clone size: .; J gene: TRBJ2-2; CDR3 protein: CASSPRTKNTGELFF; CDR3 DNA: TGTGCCAGTAGTCCGCGGACAAAGAACACCGGGGAGCTGTTTTTT